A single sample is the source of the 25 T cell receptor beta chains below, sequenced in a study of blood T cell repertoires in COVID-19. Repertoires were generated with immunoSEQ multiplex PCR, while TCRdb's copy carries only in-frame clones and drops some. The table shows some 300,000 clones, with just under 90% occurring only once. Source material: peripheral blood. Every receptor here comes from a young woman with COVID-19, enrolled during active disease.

CDR3 sequence reads: CASRRQGSSGANVLTF. The DNA of the CDR3 is TGTGCCAGTAGGAGACAGGGGAGCTCTGGGGCCAACGTCCTGACTTTC. The rearrangement joins TRBV19 to TRBJ2-6; 8 nucleotides align to TRBD1. CDR1 and CDR2 from the germline V gene are LNHDA and SQIVND (reference sequence). CDR3 length: 16 residues. V was pared by 6 bases and J by 0 bases, with 4 bases of the junction left unmatched.

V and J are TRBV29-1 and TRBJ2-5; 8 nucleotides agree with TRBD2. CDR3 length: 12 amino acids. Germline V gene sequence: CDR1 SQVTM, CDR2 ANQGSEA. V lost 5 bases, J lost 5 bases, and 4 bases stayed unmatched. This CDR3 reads CSVRGGLETQYF. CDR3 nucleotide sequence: TGCAGCGTTCGGGGGGGCCTGGAGACCCAGTACTTC.

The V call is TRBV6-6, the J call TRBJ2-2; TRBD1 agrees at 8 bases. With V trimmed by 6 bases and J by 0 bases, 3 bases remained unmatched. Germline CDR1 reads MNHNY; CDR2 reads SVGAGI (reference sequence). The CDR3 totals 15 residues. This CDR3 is CASRPQGANTGELFF. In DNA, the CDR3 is TGTGCCAGCAGGCCACAGGGGGCGAACACCGGGGAGCTGTTTTTT.

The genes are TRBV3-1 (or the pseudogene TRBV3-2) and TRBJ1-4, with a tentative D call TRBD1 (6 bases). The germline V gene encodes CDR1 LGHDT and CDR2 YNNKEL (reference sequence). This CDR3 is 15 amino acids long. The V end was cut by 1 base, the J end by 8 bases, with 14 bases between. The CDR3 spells CASSQVSGGREKLFF. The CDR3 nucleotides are TGTGCCAGCAGCCAAGTCTCGGGGGGCAGGGAAAAACTGTTTTTT.

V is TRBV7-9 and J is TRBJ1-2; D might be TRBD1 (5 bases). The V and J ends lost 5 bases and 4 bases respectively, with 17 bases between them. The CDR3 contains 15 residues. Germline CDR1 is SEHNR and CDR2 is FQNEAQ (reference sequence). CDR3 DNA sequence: TGTGCCAGCAGCCCCGCCTTGCCGGGGGGCTATGGCTACACCTTC. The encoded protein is CASSPALPGGYGYTF.

The CDR3 sequence is CASSEGRHRMDGYTF. DNA of the CDR3: TGTGCCAGCAGTGAAGGTCGACACCGGATGGATGGCTACACCTTC. V gene TRBV2 combines with J gene TRBJ1-2; no definite D call. Germline V lookup: CDR1 SNHLY, CDR2 FYNNEI. V was cut by 1 base and J by 6 bases, with 15 bases left in between. This CDR3 is built from 15 residues.

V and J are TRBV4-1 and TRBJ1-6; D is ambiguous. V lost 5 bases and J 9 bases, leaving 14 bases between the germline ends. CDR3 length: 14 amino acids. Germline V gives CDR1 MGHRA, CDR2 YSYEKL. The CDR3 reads CASSYAGRSSPLHF. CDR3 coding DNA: TGCGCCAGCAGCTACGCGGGTAGGAGTTCACCCCTCCACTTT.

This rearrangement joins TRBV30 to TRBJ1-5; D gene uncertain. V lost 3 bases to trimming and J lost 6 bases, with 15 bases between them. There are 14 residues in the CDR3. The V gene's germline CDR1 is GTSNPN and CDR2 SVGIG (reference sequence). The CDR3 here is CAWSSGGAGQPQHF. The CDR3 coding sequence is TGTGCCTGGAGCTCGGGAGGAGCCGGTCAGCCCCAGCATTTT.

DNA for the CDR3: TGTGCCAGCAGCGAAACGACAGGGCATGGCTACACCTTC. Translating gives CASSETTGHGYTF. The rearrangement links TRBV27 to TRBJ1-2; 7 nucleotides align to TRBD1. V was pared by 6 bases and J by 6 bases, with 7 bases of the junction left unmatched. This CDR3 is 13 amino acids long. Germline loops: CDR1 MNHEY, CDR2 SMNVEV (reference sequence).

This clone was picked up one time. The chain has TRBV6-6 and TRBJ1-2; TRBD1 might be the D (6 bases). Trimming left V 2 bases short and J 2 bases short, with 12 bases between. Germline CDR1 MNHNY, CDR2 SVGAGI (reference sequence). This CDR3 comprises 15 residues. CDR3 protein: CASSYRGGINYGYTF. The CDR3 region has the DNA TGTGCCAGCAGTTACCGGGGGGGCATAAACTATGGCTACACCTTC.

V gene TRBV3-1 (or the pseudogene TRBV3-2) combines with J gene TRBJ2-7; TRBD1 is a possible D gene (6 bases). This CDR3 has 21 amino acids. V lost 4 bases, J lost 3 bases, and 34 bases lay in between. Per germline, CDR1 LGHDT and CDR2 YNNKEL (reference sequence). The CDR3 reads CASSPKARGLLVGEALYEQYV. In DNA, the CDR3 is TGTGCCAGCAGCCCAAAAGCCAGGGGCCTATTAGTCGGCGAAGCCCTCTACGAGCAGTACGTC.

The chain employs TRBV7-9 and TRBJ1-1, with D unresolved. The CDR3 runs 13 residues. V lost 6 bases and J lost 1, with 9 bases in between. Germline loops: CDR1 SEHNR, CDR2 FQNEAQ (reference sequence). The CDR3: CASRSAGNTEAFF. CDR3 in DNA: TGTGCCAGCAGAAGCGCGGGGAACACTGAAGCTTTCTTT.

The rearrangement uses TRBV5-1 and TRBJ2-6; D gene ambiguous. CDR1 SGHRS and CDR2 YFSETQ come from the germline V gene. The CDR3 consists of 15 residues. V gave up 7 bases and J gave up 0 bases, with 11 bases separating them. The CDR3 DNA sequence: TGCGCCAGCCGAACGGGTTACTCTGGGGCCAACGTCCTGACTTTC. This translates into CASRTGYSGANVLTF.

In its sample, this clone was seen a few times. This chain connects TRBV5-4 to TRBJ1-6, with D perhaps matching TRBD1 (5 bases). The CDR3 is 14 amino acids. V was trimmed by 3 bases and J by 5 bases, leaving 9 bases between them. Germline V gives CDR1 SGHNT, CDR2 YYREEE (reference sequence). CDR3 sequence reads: CASSSQGNNSPLHF. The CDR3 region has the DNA TGTGCCAGCAGCTCCCAGGGAAATAATTCACCCCTCCACTTT.

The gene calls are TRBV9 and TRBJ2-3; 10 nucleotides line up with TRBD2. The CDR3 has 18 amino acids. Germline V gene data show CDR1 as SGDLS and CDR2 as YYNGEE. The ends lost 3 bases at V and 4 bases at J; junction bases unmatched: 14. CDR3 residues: CASSATPRAGGAADTQYF. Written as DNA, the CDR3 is TGTGCCAGCAGCGCCACACCCAGAGCGGGGGGGGCCGCAGATACGCAGTATTTT.

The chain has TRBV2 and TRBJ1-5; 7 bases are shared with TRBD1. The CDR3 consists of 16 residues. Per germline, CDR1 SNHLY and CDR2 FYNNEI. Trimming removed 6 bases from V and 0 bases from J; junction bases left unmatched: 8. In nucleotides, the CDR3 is TGTGCCAGCAGACACACCGGGACAGATAGCAATCAGCCCCAGCATTTT. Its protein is CASRHTGTDSNQPQHF. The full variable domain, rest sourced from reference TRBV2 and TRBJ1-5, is EPEVTQTPSHQVTQMGQEVILRCVPISNHLYFYWYRQILGQKVEFLVSFYNNEISEKSEIFDDQFSVERPDGSNFTLKIRSTKLEDSAMYFCASRHTGTDSNQPQHFGDGTRLSIL.

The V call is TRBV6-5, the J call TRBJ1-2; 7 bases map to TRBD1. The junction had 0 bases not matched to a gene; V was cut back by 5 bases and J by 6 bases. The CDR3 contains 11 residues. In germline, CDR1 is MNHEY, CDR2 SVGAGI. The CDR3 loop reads CASSTGDGYTF. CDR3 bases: TGTGCCAGCAGTACAGGGGATGGCTACACCTTC.

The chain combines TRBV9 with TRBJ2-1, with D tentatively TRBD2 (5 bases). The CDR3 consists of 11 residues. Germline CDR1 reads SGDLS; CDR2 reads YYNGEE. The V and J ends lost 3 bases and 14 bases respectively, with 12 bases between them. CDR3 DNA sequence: TGTGCCAGCAGCGATCGGGATGTGAAGTTCTTC. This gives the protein CASSDRDVKFF.

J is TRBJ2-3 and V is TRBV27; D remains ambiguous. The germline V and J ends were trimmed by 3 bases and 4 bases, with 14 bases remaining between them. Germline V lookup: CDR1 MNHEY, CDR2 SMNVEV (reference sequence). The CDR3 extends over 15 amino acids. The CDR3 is CASSFVPNSADTQYF. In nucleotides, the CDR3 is TGTGCCAGCAGTTTTGTTCCCAATTCGGCAGATACGCAGTATTTT.

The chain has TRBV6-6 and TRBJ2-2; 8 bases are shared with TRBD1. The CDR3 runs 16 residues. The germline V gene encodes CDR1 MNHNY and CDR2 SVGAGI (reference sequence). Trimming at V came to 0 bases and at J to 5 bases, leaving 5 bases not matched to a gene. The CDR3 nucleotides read TGTGCCAGCAGTTACTCGTTCAGGGGGCGTACCGGGGAGCTGTTTTTT. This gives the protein CASSYSFRGRTGELFF.

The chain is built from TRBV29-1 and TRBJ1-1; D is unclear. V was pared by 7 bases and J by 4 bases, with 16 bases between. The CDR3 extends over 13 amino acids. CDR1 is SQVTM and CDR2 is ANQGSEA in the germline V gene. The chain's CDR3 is CSASEQEGTEAFF. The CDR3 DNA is TGCAGCGCTTCGGAACAAGAGGGCACTGAAGCTTTCTTT.

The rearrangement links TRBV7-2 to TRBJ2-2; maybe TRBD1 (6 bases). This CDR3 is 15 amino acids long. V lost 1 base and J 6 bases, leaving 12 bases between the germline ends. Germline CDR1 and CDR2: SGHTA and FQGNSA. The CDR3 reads CASSLVAAGAGELFF. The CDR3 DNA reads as TGTGCCAGCAGCTTAGTGGCGGCAGGGGCCGGGGAGCTGTTTTTT. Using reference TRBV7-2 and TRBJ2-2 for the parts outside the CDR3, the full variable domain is GAGVSQSPSNKVTEKGKDVELRCDPISGHTALYWYRQSLGQGLEFLIYFQGNSAPDKSGLPSDRFSAERTGGSVSTLTIQRTQQEDSAVYLCASSLVAAGAGELFFGEGSRLTVL.

CDR3 coding DNA: TGTGCCAGCTCATGGTCCGCTAGCGGGGGAGGACAAGAGACCCAGTACTTC. Translating it yields CASSWSASGGGQETQYF. The V and J genes are TRBV18 and TRBJ2-5; 10 positions match TRBD2. CDR3 length equals 17 residues. The germline V gene has CDR1 KGHSH and CDR2 LQKENI. Trimming took 5 bases from V and 2 from J; bases not matched to a gene: 11. The whole variable domain, filled in from reference TRBV18 and TRBJ2-5, reads NAGVMQNPRHLVRRRGQEARLRCSPMKGHSHVYWYRQLPEEGLKFMVYLQKENIIDESGMPKERFSAEFPKEGPSILRIQQVVRGDSAAYFCASSWSASGGGQETQYFGPGTRLLVL.

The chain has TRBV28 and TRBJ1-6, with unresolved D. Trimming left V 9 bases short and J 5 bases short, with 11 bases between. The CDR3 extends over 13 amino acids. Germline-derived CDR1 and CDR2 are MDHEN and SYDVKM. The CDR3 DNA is TGTGCCAGTCTCCGGAGCCATAATTCACCCCTCCACTTT. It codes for CASLRSHNSPLHF.

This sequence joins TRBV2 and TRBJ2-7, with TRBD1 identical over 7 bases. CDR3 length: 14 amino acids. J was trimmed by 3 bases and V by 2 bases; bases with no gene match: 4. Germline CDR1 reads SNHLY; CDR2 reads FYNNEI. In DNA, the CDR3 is TGTGCCAGCAGTGAATCCGGGACAGACTACGAGCAGTACTTC. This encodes CASSESGTDYEQYF.